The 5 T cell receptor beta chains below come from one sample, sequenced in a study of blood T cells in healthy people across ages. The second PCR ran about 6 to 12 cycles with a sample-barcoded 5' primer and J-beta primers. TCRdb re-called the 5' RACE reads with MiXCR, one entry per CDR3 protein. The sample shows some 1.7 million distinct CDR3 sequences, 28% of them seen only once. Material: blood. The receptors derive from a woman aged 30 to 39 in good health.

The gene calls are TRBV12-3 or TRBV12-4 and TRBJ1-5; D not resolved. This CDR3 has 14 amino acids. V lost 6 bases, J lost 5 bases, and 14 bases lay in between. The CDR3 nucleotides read TGTGCCAGCAGGTGGTCGCGAAGCGATCAGCCCCAGCATTTT. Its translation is CASRWSRSDQPQHF.

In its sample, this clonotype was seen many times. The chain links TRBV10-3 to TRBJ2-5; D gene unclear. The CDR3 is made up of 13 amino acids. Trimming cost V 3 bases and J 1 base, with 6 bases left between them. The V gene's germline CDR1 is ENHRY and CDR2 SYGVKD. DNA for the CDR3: TGTGCCATCAGTGAATATTTCCAAGAGACCCAGTACTTC. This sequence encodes CAISEYFQETQYF.

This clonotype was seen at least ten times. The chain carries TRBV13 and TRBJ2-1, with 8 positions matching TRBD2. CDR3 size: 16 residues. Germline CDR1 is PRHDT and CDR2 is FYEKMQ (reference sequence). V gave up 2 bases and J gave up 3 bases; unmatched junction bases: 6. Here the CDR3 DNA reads TGTGCCAGCAGCTTAAAGAGTAGCGGGATCTACAATGAGCAGTTCTTC. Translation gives CASSLKSSGIYNEQFF.

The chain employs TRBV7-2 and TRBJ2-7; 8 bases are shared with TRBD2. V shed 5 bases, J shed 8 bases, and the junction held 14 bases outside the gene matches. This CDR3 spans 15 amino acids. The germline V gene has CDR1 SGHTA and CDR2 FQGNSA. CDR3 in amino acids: CASSANSGATYKQYF. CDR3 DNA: TGTGCCAGCAGCGCCAATAGCGGGGCCACGTACAAGCAGTACTTC.

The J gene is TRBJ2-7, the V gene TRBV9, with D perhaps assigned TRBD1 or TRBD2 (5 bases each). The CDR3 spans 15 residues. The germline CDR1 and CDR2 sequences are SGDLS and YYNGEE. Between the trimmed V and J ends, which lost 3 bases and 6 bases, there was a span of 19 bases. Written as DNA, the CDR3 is TGTGCCAGCAGCGGAAAGGGGAGCCCTCTGGGCGAGCAGTACTTC. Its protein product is CASSGKGSPLGEQYF.